These T cell receptor beta chains were read from a single sample in a study of breast tumors, draining lymph nodes, adjacent tissues. TCRdb ran MiXCR on the multiplex PCR reads and lists one entry per CDR3 protein. This table holds some 130,000 distinct CDR3 sequences, about 20% found once. Sequencing was done on a sample of axillary lymph node tissue. The origin of the receptors is a female donor with breast cancer. Some clones in this sample may be carry-over from other donors' samples. CDR3s include the opening cysteine and the closing phenylalanine or tryptophan. A D gene is named only where the DNA matches it firmly. Not all rows give a size; the values are once, few, many and, for expanded clones, a class.

V: TRBV7-7
J: TRBJ2-5
D: .
length: 14
size: many
DNA: TGTGCTAGCAGCTTACTAGGCAAACAAGAGACCCAGTACTTC
CDR3: CASSLLGKQETQYF

V: TRBV2
J: TRBJ2-3
D: .
length: 14
size: many
DNA: TGTGCCAGCAGTGAAGCCGTTGTTGCTGATACGCAGTATTTT
CDR3: CASSEAVVADTQYF

V: TRBV3-1
J: TRBJ2-5
D: .
length: 13
size: many
DNA: TGTGCCAGCAGCCAAGCCCTAAGAGAGACCCAGTACTTC
CDR3: CASSQALRETQYF

V: TRBV18
J: TRBJ2-7
D: TRBD1
length: 14
size: many
DNA: TGTGCCAGCTCACCAGAGACAGGGGCCAACGAGCAGTACTTC
CDR3: CASSPETGANEQYF

V: TRBV18
J: TRBJ2-7
D: .
length: 15
size: few
DNA: TGTGCCAGCTCACTCCGGGACAACCTACCAACCGAGCAGTACTTC
CDR3: CASSLRDNLPTEQYF

V: TRBV27
J: TRBJ2-1
D: TRBD2
length: 15
size: .
DNA: TGTGCCAGCAGTTCCCCGACTAGCCGAAGCAATGAGCAGTTCTTC
CDR3: CASSSPTSRSNEQFF

V: TRBV7-6
J: TRBJ2-2
D: .
length: 14
size: .
DNA: TGTGCCAGCGGCTCCCGGTCAGCGGGCGGGGAGCTGTTTTTT
CDR3: CASGSRSAGGELFF

V: TRBV27
J: TRBJ2-7
D: TRBD2
length: 17
size: many
DNA: TGTGCCAGCAGGGATCTAGCGGGAGGCTTAACATACTACGAGCAGTACTTC
CDR3: CASRDLAGGLTYYEQYF

V: TRBV6-6
J: TRBJ2-3
D: .
length: 18
size: many
DNA: TGTGCCAGCAGGACGAGGGCAGAGGGGGGTCGTGGCACAGATACGCAGTATTTT
CDR3: CASRTRAEGGRGTDTQYF

V: TRBV7-9
J: TRBJ2-2
D: .
length: 15
size: many
DNA: TGTGCCAGCAGCTTAGAGGCCGGGGACACCGGGGAGCTGTTTTTT
CDR3: CASSLEAGDTGELFF

V: TRBV28
J: TRBJ2-2
D: .
length: 17
size: .
DNA: TGTGCCAGCAGTTTACGACGCAGGGCTTTGATCACCGGGGAGCTGTTTTTT
CDR3: CASSLRRRALITGELFF

V: TRBV20-1
J: TRBJ2-3
D: .
length: 15
size: many
DNA: TGCAGTGCTACCCCAGGGGAATATAGCACAGATACGCAGTATTTT
CDR3: CSATPGEYSTDTQYF

V: TRBV20-1
J: TRBJ2-1
D: .
length: 14
size: .
DNA: TGCAGTGCTTTCCCGGGACTCCCCTACAATGGGCAGTTCTTC
CDR3: CSAFPGLPYNGQFF

V: TRBV5-4
J: TRBJ2-5
D: TRBD2
length: 18
size: .
DNA: TGTGCCAGCAGCCAGTCACCTCCGCGGGAGACGGTAAAAGAGACCCAGTGCTTC
CDR3: CASSQSPPRETVKETQCF

V: TRBV4-1
J: TRBJ1-2
D: .
length: 17
size: .
DNA: TGCGCCAGCAGCCCTATCGGGGGGGCCCGAGCCTACTATGGCTACACCTTC
CDR3: CASSPIGGARAYYGYTF

V: TRBV19
J: TRBJ2-1
D: .
length: 15
size: .
DNA: TGTGCCAGCAATGGGGTGGGGCTACCATACAATGAGCAGTTCTTC
CDR3: CASNGVGLPYNEQFF

V: TRBV5-1
J: TRBJ2-5
D: .
length: 16
size: many
DNA: TGCGCCAGCAGCTTAGAGGCTCTTCGGCGGGGAGAGACCCAGTACTTC
CDR3: CASSLEALRRGETQYF

V: TRBV12-3/TRBV12-4
J: TRBJ1-5
D: .
length: 16
size: .
DNA: TGTGCCAGCAGCTATGGGGGTTTGGGGGCCAATCAGCCCCGGCATTTT
CDR3: CASSYGGLGANQPRHF

V: TRBV6-5
J: TRBJ2-2
D: .
length: 15
size: many
DNA: TGTGCCAGCAAAACACAAGGGATGAGCACCGGGGAGCTGTTTTTT
CDR3: CASKTQGMSTGELFF

V: TRBV20-1
J: TRBJ2-3
D: .
length: 13
size: many
DNA: TGCAGTGCTCTAAGACTAGAAGGCGATACGCAGTATTTT
CDR3: CSALRLEGDTQYF

V: TRBV4-1
J: TRBJ1-2
D: TRBD1
length: 15
size: many
DNA: TGCGCCAGCAGCCACTCGGGGACAGGGGAGTCGGGCTACACCTTC
CDR3: CASSHSGTGESGYTF

V: TRBV6-6
J: TRBJ2-7
D: .
length: 13
size: many
DNA: TGTGCCAGCAGTTACGATAGGGGTTACGAGCAGTACTTC
CDR3: CASSYDRGYEQYF

V: TRBV28
J: TRBJ2-3
D: TRBD2
length: 15
size: many
DNA: TGTGCCAGCAGTGGACTAGCGGGAGTCGAAGATACGCAGTATTTT
CDR3: CASSGLAGVEDTQYF

V: TRBV20-1
J: TRBJ1-1
D: .
length: 12
size: few
DNA: TGCAGTGCCCTGCCGGGGAACACTGAAGCTTTCTTT
CDR3: CSALPGNTEAFF

V: TRBV5-1
J: TRBJ1-6
D: .
length: 15
size: many
DNA: TGCGCCAGCAGCCCCCGGGAAGGGAATAATTCACCCCTCCACTTT
CDR3: CASSPREGNNSPLHF

V: TRBV19
J: TRBJ2-7
D: .
length: 14
size: many
DNA: TGTGCCAGTAGTATACGGCCGGGGATAGTCGAGCAGTACTTC
CDR3: CASSIRPGIVEQYF

V: TRBV28
J: TRBJ1-2
D: .
length: 12
size: few
DNA: TGTGCCAGCAGTCCCCCCCAGGGTCGCTACACCTTC
CDR3: CASSPPQGRYTF

V: TRBV5-6
J: TRBJ2-5
D: TRBD2
length: 15
size: many
DNA: TGTGCCAGCACCTCACGCTCGGGAGGACGGGAGACCCAGTACTTC
CDR3: CASTSRSGGRETQYF

V: TRBV9
J: TRBJ2-1
D: TRBD2
length: 15
size: many
DNA: TGTGCCAGCAGCGTATCTACTAGCGGGAACAATGAGCAGTTCTTC
CDR3: CASSVSTSGNNEQFF

V: TRBV27
J: TRBJ2-1
D: .
length: 17
size: .
DNA: TGTGCCAGCAGTTTTCCAGGGGTGGCGGGAGCCTACAATGAGCAGTTCTTC
CDR3: CASSFPGVAGAYNEQFF

V: TRBV27
J: TRBJ1-5
D: .
length: 11
size: .
DNA: TGTGCCAGCGTAAGCAATCAGCCCCAGCATTTT
CDR3: CASVSNQPQHF

V: TRBV28
J: TRBJ1-5
D: .
length: 11
size: .
DNA: TGTGCCAGCAGTTTACATCAGCCCCAGCATTTT
CDR3: CASSLHQPQHF

V: TRBV2
J: TRBJ2-7
D: .
length: 14
size: many
DNA: TGTGCCAGCAGTAAGGGGAGCGGCCCCTACGAGCAGTACTTC
CDR3: CASSKGSGPYEQYF

V: TRBV12-3/TRBV12-4
J: TRBJ1-4
D: .
length: 11
size: many
DNA: TGTGCCAGCATCCTGGAGGGAAAACTGTTTTTT
CDR3: CASILEGKLFF

V: TRBV5-4
J: TRBJ2-5
D: .
length: 13
size: .
DNA: TGTGCCGCCGGGACCCTGGAAGCCGAGACCCGGTACTTC
CDR3: CAAGTLEAETRYF

V: TRBV27
J: TRBJ2-7
D: .
length: 13
size: .
DNA: TGTGCCAGCAGTTTTTTACCAGCCTACGAGCAGTACTTC
CDR3: CASSFLPAYEQYF

V: TRBV5-1
J: TRBJ2-3
D: .
length: 15
size: many
DNA: TGCGCCAGCAGCTCGCTAGGGACTAGCACAGATACGCAGTATTTT
CDR3: CASSSLGTSTDTQYF

V: TRBV29-1
J: TRBJ2-1
D: .
length: 11
size: many
DNA: TGCAGCGTTGCTTGGTACAATGAGCAGTTCTTC
CDR3: CSVAWYNEQFF

V: TRBV13
J: TRBJ2-2
D: .
length: 12
size: many
DNA: TGTGCCAGCAGGAACATGACCGGGGAGCTGTTTTTT
CDR3: CASRNMTGELFF

V: TRBV10-2
J: TRBJ2-7
D: .
length: 13
size: many
DNA: TGCGCCAGCAGTGACCCTGGGGGCTACGAGCAGTACTTC
CDR3: CASSDPGGYEQYF

V: TRBV2
J: TRBJ1-4
D: .
length: 13
size: many
DNA: TGTGCCAGCAGAGCGACGGGAATCGAAAAACTGTTTTTT
CDR3: CASRATGIEKLFF

V: TRBV6-5
J: TRBJ2-3
D: .
length: 14
size: .
DNA: TGTGCCAGCGCCCTAAAGTTTAGCACAGATACGCAGTATTTT
CDR3: CASALKFSTDTQYF

V: TRBV28
J: TRBJ1-1
D: TRBD1
length: 15
size: .
DNA: TGTGCCAGCAGTTTACGCGACAGGGGGAACACTGAAGCTTTCTTT
CDR3: CASSLRDRGNTEAFF

V: TRBV28
J: TRBJ2-3
D: TRBD1
length: 17
size: few
DNA: TGTGCCAGCAGTCAGCGATACCACCTCACAGGGGCGGATACGCAGTATTTT
CDR3: CASSQRYHLTGADTQYF

V: TRBV28
J: TRBJ2-3
D: .
length: 11
size: many
DNA: TGTGCCAGCAGTGGGAGGAATACGCAGTATTTT
CDR3: CASSGRNTQYF

V: TRBV15
J: TRBJ1-2
D: .
length: 16
size: many
DNA: TGTGCCACCAGCAGAGATTTGGTCGGGGGAGGGATTGGCTACACCTTC
CDR3: CATSRDLVGGGIGYTF

V: TRBV20-1
J: TRBJ2-7
D: TRBD1
length: 17
size: once
DNA: TGCAGTGCTAGAGATAGTGAAGGGGGACAGGGGTCCTACGAGCAGTACTTC
CDR3: CSARDSEGGQGSYEQYF

V: TRBV4-1
J: TRBJ2-4
D: TRBD2
length: 17
size: few
DNA: TGCGCCAGCAGCCAAGAAATCCGACTGGCGGGAGGAAACATTCAGTACTTC
CDR3: CASSQEIRLAGGNIQYF